Below are 5 T cell receptor beta chains sequenced from a single sample in a study of blood T cells in healthy people across ages. Then a second PCR, running about 7 to 11 cycles, was carried out with a sample-barcoded 5' primer and a J-beta primer mix. TCRdb itself ran the 5' RACE reads through MiXCR, one entry per CDR3 protein. This table has 1.5 million to 2 million distinct CDR3 sequences, 28% appearing once. Sequenced: blood. Source of these receptors: a young woman in good health.

The rearrangement links TRBV20-1 to TRBJ2-5; D not certain. The CDR3 is 12 amino acids. CDR1 is DFQATT, CDR2 SNEGSKA, per germline (reference sequence). Trimming cost V 3 bases and J 0 bases, with 5 bases left between them. The CDR3 DNA sequence: TGCAGTGCTAGTACGGACCAAGAGACCCAGTACTTC. This sequence encodes CSASTDQETQYF.

The genes are TRBV20-1 and TRBJ2-5; the D gene is possibly TRBD2 (6 bases). CDR1 is DFQATT, CDR2 SNEGSKA, per germline (reference sequence). This CDR3 comprises 15 residues. V lost 7 bases to trimming and J lost 5 bases, with 23 bases between them. The CDR3, as DNA: TGCAGTGTTCCGACCTCCGGGACGGGGAGGGAGACCCAGTACTTC. Translated: CSVPTSGTGRETQYF.

The genes are TRBV20-1 and TRBJ2-4, with D maybe TRBD2 (5 bases). The J call may be wrong; the DNA end is better matched by TRBJ2-7. CDR1 is DFQATT and CDR2 is SNEGSKA in the germline V gene (reference sequence). The CDR3 has 12 amino acids. This CDR3 is CTPTRGSYEQYF. The CDR3 DNA sequence: TGCACCCCAACCCGCGGGTCCTACGAGCAGTACTTC.

The V call is TRBV6-5, the J call TRBJ1-2; D unresolved. In germline, CDR1 is MNHEY, CDR2 SVGAGI. The CDR3 length is 16 residues. Trimming removed 0 bases from V and 4 bases from J, with 15 bases in between. CDR3 sequence reads: CASSYSPEGRGYGYTF. The CDR3, as DNA: TGTGCCAGCAGTTACTCGCCAGAGGGCAGAGGCTATGGCTACACCTTC.

About this clonotype: Mismatch with germline at one junction end may stem from a read error. The genes are TRBV20-1 and TRBJ2-1; D is ambiguous. The germline V gene has CDR1 DFQATT and CDR2 SNEGSKA (reference sequence). This CDR3 comprises 13 residues. CDR3 in amino acids: CSASSPTAFERFF. The CDR3 DNA reads TGCAGTGCTAGCTCCCCCACGGCATTTGAGCGGTTCTTC.